The next 22 T cell receptor beta chains were all read from a single sample in a study of T cells in Graves' hyperthyroidism and ophthalmopathy. Authors of the study amplified TCR beta CDR3 regions from RNA transcripts. TCR CDR3 regions were first amplified by RT-PCR with HTBI primers. One entry per CDR3 protein results from TCRdb running MiXCR on the multiplex PCR reads. The data show 600,000 to 750,000 distinct CDR3 sequences, with roughly 17% seen just once and around 16% held by the top ten. Sample: blood. The source is a man between 45 and 60 years old with Graves' hyperthyroidism.

V gene TRBV25-1 combines with J gene TRBJ2-5; possibly TRBD2 for D (5 bases). Germline V gene lookup returns CDR1 MGHDK and CDR2 SYGVNS. The V end lost 3 bases, the J end lost 5 bases, and 13 bases lay between the germline ends. CDR3 length: 14 residues. As DNA, the CDR3 is TGTGCCAGCAGTGAGGCTAGCCAAAAGGAGACCCAGTACTTC. It codes for CASSEASQKETQYF.

In its sample, this clonotype was seen many times. The J gene is TRBJ1-2, the V gene TRBV30; TRBD1 agrees at 7 bases. The CDR3 covers 14 residues. The germline CDR1 and CDR2 sequences are GTSNPN and SVGIG (reference sequence). The trim removed 2 bases at V and 6 bases at J, leaving 9 bases unmatched. The CDR3 sequence is CAWSNDRQGNGYTF. The DNA of the CDR3 is TGTGCCTGGAGTAACGACCGACAGGGAAATGGCTACACCTTC.

V gene TRBV4-2 combines with J gene TRBJ1-2; D is unresolved. The CDR3 runs 15 residues. V lost 0 bases to trimming and J lost 8 bases, with 16 bases between them. The germline CDR1 and CDR2 sequences are LGHNA and YNFKEQ. CDR3 coding DNA: TGTGCCAGCAGCCAAGATCGACGGACCGCTGTCGGCTACACCTTC. It encodes CASSQDRRTAVGYTF.

A few counts support this clonotype. The V gene is TRBV6-1, the J gene TRBJ2-3; D is unresolved. This CDR3 contains 18 residues. The germline V gene encodes CDR1 MNHNS and CDR2 SASEGT. Trimming pared 6 bases from V and 2 bases from J, leaving 24 bases between. CDR3 DNA sequence: TGTGCCAGCAGCAACCCGGGCTTTTACACGCCCAACACAGATACGCAGTATTTT. This encodes CASSNPGFYTPNTDTQYF.

The chain employs TRBV5-1 and TRBJ2-5, with a weak D call TRBD1 (6 bases). The CDR3 length is 15 residues. V lost 4 bases to trimming and J lost 2 bases, with 15 bases between them. The germline V gene has CDR1 SGHRS and CDR2 YFSETQ. CDR3 sequence (DNA): TGCGCCAGCAGCCCGATACGGCAGGGGCAAGAGACCCAGTACTTC. It encodes CASSPIRQGQETQYF.

Of note for this clonotype: A much larger clone differs by one base, so this may be a read error. The chain joins TRBV27 to TRBJ2-1; D remains ambiguous. This CDR3 comprises 14 residues. The germline V gene has CDR1 MNHEY and CDR2 SMNVEV (reference sequence). This CDR3 reads CAGSSAYKYNEQFF. CDR3 nucleotides: TGTGCCGGCAGTTCTGCCTACAAATACAATGAGCAGTTCTTC.

This clonotype was counted many times. J is TRBJ2-6 and V is TRBV11-2, with a tentative D call TRBD1 (5 bases). The V gene lost 5 bases and the J gene lost 0 bases, with 14 bases spanning the gap. Germline CDR1 SGHAT, CDR2 FQNNGV. This CDR3 is built from 17 residues. The CDR3 here is CASSLWGSISGANVLTF. The CDR3 bases are TGTGCCAGCAGCCTTTGGGGCAGCATCTCTGGGGCCAACGTCCTGACTTTC.

The table lists this clonotype with many counts. The chain recombines TRBV7-3 with TRBJ2-1, with 7 nucleotides matching TRBD2. Germline loops: CDR1 SGHTA, CDR2 FQGTGA. The CDR3 covers 15 residues. V was pared by 6 bases and J by 5 bases, with 10 bases of the junction left unmatched. The CDR3 nucleotides are TGTGCCAGCAGAGAAGGCGGGAGTATGAACAATGAGCAGTTCTTC. Translated: CASREGGSMNNEQFF.

The rearrangement links TRBV14 to TRBJ2-1; D remains unclear. V was cut by 2 bases and J by 8 bases, with 19 bases left in between. This CDR3 comprises 16 residues. The germline CDR1 and CDR2 sequences are SGHDN and FVKESK. The CDR3 is CASSQSLSPAADEQFF. CDR3 coding DNA: TGTGCCAGCAGCCAAAGCCTGAGCCCCGCTGCCGATGAGCAGTTCTTC. Using reference TRBV14 and TRBJ2-1 for the parts outside the CDR3, the full variable domain is EAGVTQFPSHSVIEKGQTVTLRCDPISGHDNLYWYRRVMGKEIKFLLHFVKESKQDESGMPNNRFLAERTGGTYSTLKVQPAELEDSGVYFCASSQSLSPAADEQFFGPGTRLTVL.

At least ten counts were recorded for this clonotype. The chain joins TRBV12-3 or TRBV12-4 to TRBJ1-5; 7 bases agree with TRBD1. V shed 6 bases, J shed 2 bases, and the junction held 7 bases outside the gene matches. The CDR3 runs 15 residues. The CDR3 reads CASRDTGVGNQPQHF. The CDR3 DNA reads as TGTGCCAGCAGAGACACAGGGGTTGGCAATCAGCCCCAGCATTTT.

In this sample, this clonotype turned up many times. The J gene is TRBJ2-7, the V gene TRBV11-2, with D maybe TRBD1 (5 bases). CDR1 and CDR2 (germline): SGHAT, FQNNGV. V was pared by 1 base and J by 0 bases, with 19 bases between. This CDR3 comprises 18 residues. CDR3 residues: CASSLGYSYRTSSYEQYF. DNA for the CDR3: TGTGCCAGCAGCTTAGGATATTCTTACAGGACGAGCTCCTACGAGCAGTACTTC. Drawing the rest from reference TRBV11-2 and TRBJ2-7, the complete variable domain is EAGVAQSPRYKIIEKRQSVAFWCNPISGHATLYWYQQILGQGPKLLIQFQNNGVVDDSQLPKDRFSAERLKGVDSTLKIQPAKLEDSAVYLCASSLGYSYRTSSYEQYFGPGTRLTVT.

This clonotype was counted only a few times. This sequence joins TRBV7-3 and TRBJ2-1; 14 bases fit TRBD2. Germline V gene sequence: CDR1 SGHTA, CDR2 FQGTGA. V dropped 3 bases and J dropped 0; count of bases not matched to a gene: 7. The length of the CDR3 is 19 residues. The CDR3 reads CASSFGGTSGRSSYNEQFF. CDR3 DNA: TGTGCCAGCAGCTTTGGGGGGACTAGCGGGAGAAGCTCCTACAATGAGCAGTTCTTC.

This clonotype was seen repeatedly, ten times or more. V gene TRBV28 combines with J gene TRBJ2-5, with D possibly called TRBD1 or TRBD2 (6 bases each). CDR1 is MDHEN and CDR2 is SYDVKM in the germline V gene. V lost 2 bases and J 4 bases, leaving 14 bases between the germline ends. The CDR3 runs 15 residues. CDR3 residues: CASSLHTGRGETQYF. In DNA, the CDR3 is TGTGCCAGCAGTTTACATACAGGGCGGGGAGAGACCCAGTACTTC.

The rearrangement joins TRBV20-1 to TRBJ1-5; 10 bases fit TRBD1. V shed 3 bases and J 2 bases; nucleotides not matched to a gene: 7. CDR1 and CDR2 from the germline V gene are DFQATT and SNEGSKA (reference sequence). The CDR3 covers 16 residues. CDR3 DNA sequence: TGCAGTGCTAGTGTCGGGACAGGGGTTGGCAATCAGCCCCAGCATTTT. It codes for CSASVGTGVGNQPQHF.

This clonotype was counted many times. V and J are TRBV12-3 or TRBV12-4 and TRBJ1-5; 7 bases fit TRBD1. The CDR3 length is 16 residues. V was pared by 6 bases and J by 0 bases, with 8 bases of the junction left unmatched. CDR3 residues: CASRGGTVNSNQPQHF. CDR3 in DNA: TGTGCCAGCAGGGGCGGGACAGTTAATAGCAATCAGCCCCAGCATTTT.

The genes are TRBV7-3 and TRBJ2-3, with D tentatively TRBD2 (5 bases). CDR1 and CDR2 from the germline V gene are SGHTA and FQGTGA. Trimming shortened V by 1 base and J by 2 bases, and 7 bases separated the two germline ends. The CDR3 spans 14 residues. CDR3 sequence reads: CASSLSSVTDTQYF. The CDR3 DNA follows: TGTGCCAGCAGCTTAAGTAGCGTCACAGATACGCAGTATTTT.

This clonotype was seen repeatedly, ten times or more. V and J are TRBV9 and TRBJ1-1, with a tentative D call TRBD1 (6 bases). Trimming cost V 3 bases and J 1 base, with 10 bases left between them. The CDR3 loop spans 14 amino acids. Per germline, CDR1 SGDLS and CDR2 YYNGEE. The CDR3 reads CASSGRGSNTEAFF. CDR3 nucleotide sequence: TGTGCCAGCAGCGGCAGGGGATCGAACACTGAAGCTTTCTTT.

This clonotype came up a few times. The J gene is TRBJ2-7, the V gene TRBV5-6; 9 bases are shared with TRBD1. CDR1 and CDR2 from the germline V gene are SGHDT and YYEEEE. The CDR3 loop spans 14 amino acids. J lost 3 bases, V lost 5 bases, and 6 bases had no gene match. CDR3 protein: CASRYGTGLYEQYF. The CDR3 bases are TGTGCCAGCAGATACGGGACAGGGCTCTACGAGCAGTACTTC.

The J gene is TRBJ2-5, the V gene TRBV9, with D unresolved. This CDR3 contains 15 residues. V lost 0 bases, J lost 0 bases, and 9 bases lay in between. In germline, CDR1 is SGDLS, CDR2 YYNGEE. CDR3 nucleotides: TGTGCCAGCAGCGTAGCTCCCGGGTACCAAGAGACCCAGTACTTC. It yields the protein CASSVAPGYQETQYF.

The J gene is TRBJ1-5, the V gene TRBV19; TRBD1 matches at 8 bases. Germline lookup yields CDR1 LNHDA and CDR2 SQIVND (reference sequence). CDR3 length equals 13 residues. V was clipped by 5 bases and J by 16 bases; unmatched bases: 13. CDR3 sequence reads: CASSAPTGVPRHF. The CDR3 DNA reads as TGTGCCAGTAGTGCCCCGACAGGGGTCCCCAGACATTTT.

This clonotype was seen at least ten times. CDR3 nucleotide sequence: TGTGCCAGCAGCCACGGACAGGAGCAAGAGACCCAGTACTTC. The encoded protein is CASSHGQEQETQYF. The J gene is TRBJ2-5, the V gene TRBV6-2 or TRBV6-3, with 7 positions matching TRBD1. Germline V gives CDR1 MNHEY, CDR2 SVGEGT. The CDR3 has 14 residues. The V and J ends lost 6 bases and 2 bases, in that order; junction bases with no gene match: 6.

In its sample, this clonotype was seen many times. The chain recombines TRBV16 with TRBJ2-5; D is undetermined. Germline V lookup: CDR1 KGHSY, CDR2 FQNENV. V was cut by 0 bases and J by 7 bases, with 6 bases left in between. The CDR3 length is 12 residues. CDR3 sequence reads: CASSQSNGTQYF. The CDR3 DNA sequence: TGTGCCAGCAGCCAATCGAACGGGACCCAGTACTTC.